A selection of T cell receptor beta chains follows, all from one sample in a study of blood T cell repertoires in COVID-19. The protocol was immunoSEQ multiplex PCR, while the TCRdb copy is restricted to in-frame clones and leaves out a portion. Found here are about 160,000 clones, about four fifths of them singletons; the top ten hold under 2.5%. The sequenced sample consisted of peripheral blood. All receptors come from a man aged 70 or older with acute or convalescent COVID-19. Both conserved end residues are part of each CDR3. D genes are given only for firm matches. Clone sizes are given selectively: once, few, many, or a class where the clone is expanded.

V	size	J	D	CDR3	DNA
TRBV7-3	.	TRBJ2-7	TRBD1	CASSLMGQGPYEQYF	TGTGCCAGCAGCTTAATGGGACAGGGACCCTACGAGCAGTACTTC
TRBV10-2	once	TRBJ2-3	TRBD2	CASSIAGELRDTQYF	TGCGCCAGCAGTATAGCGGGAGAGCTACGAGATACGCAGTATTTT
TRBV19	.	TRBJ1-6	.	CASQGSSYNSPLHF	TGTGCCAGTCAGGGGAGCTCCTATAATTCACCCCTCCACTTT
TRBV6-5	.	TRBJ2-2	.	CASTPNLATGELFF	TGTGCCAGCACTCCAAATCTGGCCACCGGGGAGCTGTTTTTT
TRBV10-3	.	TRBJ1-6	TRBD1	CAIRGTEDNSPLHF	TGTGCCATCAGGGGGACAGAAGATAATTCACCCCTCCACTTT
TRBV5-1	.	TRBJ2-1	.	CASSLVHAAGVNEQFF	TGCGCCAGCAGCTTGGTTCATGCGGCAGGGGTCAATGAGCAGTTCTTC
TRBV15	.	TRBJ2-1	TRBD1	CATSREDRASYNEQFF	TGTGCCACCAGCAGAGAAGACAGGGCTAGCTACAATGAGCAGTTCTTC
TRBV18	.	TRBJ2-1	TRBD1	CASSPRTGVPNEQFF	TGTGCCAGCTCACCCCGGACAGGGGTTCCAAATGAGCAGTTCTTC
TRBV11-2	few	TRBJ1-4	TRBD1	CASSFPRQGVRSNEKLFF	TGTGCCAGCAGCTTCCCCCGACAGGGGGTAAGGTCTAATGAAAAACTGTTTTTT
TRBV12-3/TRBV12-4	.	TRBJ1-2	.	CASSQGPNYGYTF	TGTGCCAGCAGTCAGGGGCCTAACTATGGCTACACCTTC
TRBV5-8	.	TRBJ1-5	TRBD1	CASSYRTGGVEPQHF	TGTGCCAGCAGCTACCGGACAGGGGGAGTGGAGCCCCAGCATTTT
TRBV19	few	TRBJ1-1	.	CASSSTRGTEAFF	TGTGCCAGTAGTAGCACCCGGGGCACTGAAGCTTTCTTT
TRBV2	.	TRBJ2-2	TRBD1	CASRLSQGAGTGELFF	TGTGCCAGCAGGCTCTCACAGGGGGCCGGAACCGGGGAGCTGTTTTTT
TRBV5-1	few	TRBJ2-6	.	CASSLTSPGANVLTF	TGCGCCAGCAGCCTCACATCCCCCGGGGCCAACGTCCTGACTTTC
TRBV25-1	.	TRBJ2-2	.	CASSESISTGELFF	TGTGCCAGCAGTGAATCTATTAGCACCGGGGAGCTGTTTTTT
TRBV5-6	few	TRBJ1-1	.	CASRYFRRQGPLLEAFF	TGTGCCAGCAGATACTTCCGGCGGCAGGGGCCTCTACTCGAAGCTTTCTTT
TRBV28	.	TRBJ1-2	TRBD1	CASSLARTGINYGYTF	TGTGCCAGCAGTTTAGCCAGGACAGGGATCAACTATGGCTACACCTTC
TRBV6-6	.	TRBJ1-6	.	CASRFSNSPLHF	TGTGCCAGCAGATTCTCCAATTCACCCCTCCACTTT
TRBV18	.	TRBJ2-7	TRBD2	CASSSTSGRLAELTNPGQYF	TGTGCCAGCTCATCAACCTCAGGTAGACTAGCGGAACTCACCAACCCTGGGCAGTACTTC